The rows below give T cell receptor beta chains drawn from one sample of a study of T cells of healthy individuals. A single record per CDR3 protein comes from TCRdb applying MiXCR to the 5' RACE reads. The profile shows around 98,000 distinct CDR3 sequences, approximately 16% of them singletons. Receptor source: a human donor in good health. Both conserved end residues are part of each CDR3. D genes are given only for firm matches. Not all rows give a size; the values are once, few, many and, for expanded clones, a class.

V gene	J gene	clone size	D gene	CDR3 protein	CDR3 DNA
TRBV28	TRBJ2-7	many	TRBD2	CASSPYWWGLAGGPVYEQYF	TGTGCCAGCAGTCCCTATTGGTGGGGACTAGCGGGAGGGCCGGTTTACGAGCAGTACTTC
TRBV7-2	TRBJ1-4	once	TRBD1	CASSPGPGGGEKLFF	TGTGCCAGCAGCCCCGGACCAGGGGGCGGGGAAAAACTGTTTTTT
TRBV7-9	TRBJ2-5	-	TRBD1	CASSPGQGETQYF	TGTGCCAGCAGTCCCGGACAGGGAGAGACCCAGTACTTC
TRBV30	TRBJ1-1	-	-	CAWTPQGSSAFF	TGTGCCTGGACCCCCCAGGGGTCTTCAGCTTTCTTT
TRBV20-1	TRBJ2-2	many	-	CSASRGGSNTGELFF	TGCAGTGCTAGTAGAGGGGGATCGAACACCGGGGAGCTGTTTTTT
TRBV24-1	TRBJ1-5	many	-	CATSDPTGAQGPQHF	TGTGCCACCAGTGACCCGACAGGAGCCCAGGGGCCCCAGCATTTT
TRBV5-1	TRBJ2-7	few	-	CASSLIPDSEQYF	TGCGCCAGCAGCTTGATTCCGGACTCCGAGCAGTACTTC
TRBV23-1	TRBJ2-7	many	TRBD2	CASSQSLDSQREGPSYEQYF	TGCGCCAGCAGTCAATCGTTGGACAGTCAGCGGGAGGGCCCCTCCTACGAGCAGTACTTC
TRBV2	TRBJ1-1	few	-	CASSELGRTEAFF	TGTGCCAGCAGTGAACTGGGTCGAACTGAAGCTTTCTTT
TRBV5-1	TRBJ2-7	many	TRBD1	CASSLEGTEYF	TGCGCCAGCAGCCTCGAGGGGACAGAGTACTTC
TRBV21-1	TRBJ2-4	-	-	CASVKAGDAKNIQYF	TGTGCCAGTGTTAAGGCTGGGGACGCCAAAAACATTCAGTACTTC
TRBV29-1	TRBJ1-1	many	-	CSVEERSWKSEAFF	TGCAGCGTTGAAGAAAGGAGTTGGAAATCTGAAGCTTTCTTT
TRBV7-9	TRBJ2-4	few	TRBD2	CASTSRGGREQNIQYF	TGTGCCAGCACCTCGAGAGGCGGGAGGGAGCAAAACATTCAGTACTTC
TRBV19	TRBJ1-6	-	TRBD1	CASKGQGGAPLHF	TGTGCCAGTAAAGGACAGGGAGGAGCACCCCTCCACTTT
TRBV28	TRBJ1-5	few	-	CASSQPGQPQHF	TGTGCCAGCAGCCAGCCTGGTCAGCCCCAGCATTTT
TRBV9	TRBJ1-4	many	TRBD1	CASSLTTGVNEKLFF	TGTGCCAGCAGCCTCACTACAGGGGTTAATGAAAAACTGTTTTTT
TRBV6-5	TRBJ2-7	-	-	CASSYGQPTPYEQYF	TGTGCCAGCAGTTACGGACAGCCTACCCCCTACGAGCAGTACTTC
TRBV3-1	TRBJ1-1	-	-	CASSPLQGPGRAFF	TGTGCCAGCAGCCCTCTACAGGGTCCGGGCCGAGCTTTCTTT
TRBV7-8	TRBJ1-1	-	-	CASSLGSGISTEAFF	TGTGCCAGCAGCTTAGGAAGCGGCATATCCACTGAAGCTTTCTTT
TRBV9	TRBJ2-7	-	TRBD1	CASSATGTGSYEQYF	TGTGCCAGCAGCGCCACCGGGACAGGGTCCTACGAGCAGTACTTC
TRBV28	TRBJ1-5	many	-	CASNINLDQPQHF	TGTGCCAGCAACATAAACCTCGATCAGCCCCAGCATTTT
TRBV29-1	TRBJ2-1	many	TRBD2	CSVEDLAGPSYNEQFF	TGCAGCGTTGAAGATTTAGCGGGTCCATCCTACAATGAGCAGTTCTTC
TRBV11-2	TRBJ1-1	many	-	CASSLVRGDTEAFF	TGTGCCAGCAGCTTAGTGCGGGGGGACACTGAAGCTTTCTTT
TRBV7-9	TRBJ1-6	-	TRBD1	CASSLEQGAHSPLHF	TGTGCCAGCAGCTTAGAACAGGGGGCGCATTCACCCCTCCACTTT
TRBV7-3	TRBJ2-7	-	TRBD2	CASSFAAGEYEQYF	TGTGCCAGCAGCTTTGCAGCGGGAGAATACGAGCAGTACTTC
TRBV7-2	TRBJ2-2	few	-	CASSPSEINTGELFF	TGTGCCAGCAGCCCTAGCGAAATCAACACCGGGGAGCTGTTTTTT
TRBV20-1	TRBJ2-1	few	TRBD1	CSAPDRALFYNEQFF	TGCAGTGCTCCGGACAGGGCCTTATTCTACAATGAGCAGTTCTTC
TRBV12-3/TRBV12-4	TRBJ1-2	many	-	CASSPDSLANYGYTF	TGTGCCAGCAGTCCGGACAGTTTAGCTAACTATGGCTACACCTTC
TRBV15	TRBJ2-2	few	-	CASGSTGELFF	TGTGCCAGTGGGAGCACCGGGGAGCTGTTTTTT
TRBV20-1	TRBJ2-1	many	-	CSAIMRAEVYNEQFF	TGCAGTGCTATCATGAGGGCCGAGGTCTACAATGAGCAGTTCTTC
TRBV6-1	TRBJ2-7	many	-	CASSEAETSSYEQYF	TGTGCCAGCAGTGAAGCCGAAACATCTTCCTACGAGCAGTACTTC
TRBV5-1	TRBJ2-2	few	TRBD1	CASSLNPDRVNTGELFF	TGCGCCAGCAGCTTGAACCCCGACAGGGTTAACACCGGGGAGCTGTTTTTT
TRBV4-3	TRBJ2-7	few	-	CASSQDRGGTYEQYF	TGCGCCAGCAGCCAAGATCGAGGCGGGACCTACGAGCAGTACTTC
TRBV6-2/TRBV6-3	TRBJ2-1	many	-	CASSTGGESDEQFF	TGTGCCAGCAGTACCGGAGGGGAAAGCGATGAGCAGTTCTTC
TRBV29-1	TRBJ1-2	few	-	CSVEQGLTYGYTF	TGCAGCGTTGAACAGGGCCTAACCTATGGCTACACCTTC